What follows are 3 T cell receptor beta chains derived from one specimen sequenced in a study of metastatic and nonmetastatic thyroid tumors. Nobody among the patients had been given any treatment before thyroid surgery. TCRdb re-analyzed the PCR reads using MiXCR. The sample shows 3,000 to 4,500 clones, approximately 34% of them seen only once. The sequencing input was adjacent normal tissue. These receptors came from a female donor with papillary thyroid cancer or a benign thyroid nodule (not recorded which). Some clones in this sample may be carry-over from other donors' samples.

This clone rates as large. The V gene is TRBV20-1, the J gene TRBJ2-7; possibly TRBD1 for D (6 bases). V was clipped by 1 base and J by 3 bases, with 16 bases between them. The CDR3 length is 15 residues. Germline assignment: CDR1 DFQATT and CDR2 SNEGSKA (reference sequence). The CDR3 here is CSARVGTGYIYEQYF. CDR3 bases: TGCAGTGCTAGAGTGGGAACAGGGTACATCTACGAGCAGTACTTC.

This clone was found a few times. V usage is TRBV20-1 and J usage is TRBJ1-2, with a tentative D call TRBD1 (5 bases). V was trimmed by 6 bases and J by 2 bases, leaving 16 bases between them. Germline values: CDR1 DFQATT, CDR2 SNEGSKA (reference sequence). CDR3 length: 14 residues. The CDR3 protein is CSAERGGPNYGYTF. The CDR3, as DNA: TGCAGTGCCGAGAGGGGCGGACCCAACTATGGCTACACCTTC.

This clone is labeled as medium-sized (0.01 to 0.1%). The rearrangement links TRBV4-1 to TRBJ1-2; no clear D gene. This CDR3 is 15 amino acids long. Per the germline V gene, CDR1 is MGHRA and CDR2 is YSYEKL. V shed 0 bases and J shed 5 bases, with 13 bases lying between them. The CDR3 DNA reads as TGCGCCAGCAGCCAAGATAGTGCGGGGTTGTATGGCTACACCTTC. Protein product: CASSQDSAGLYGYTF.